These T cell receptor beta chains were read from a single sample in a study of STAT3 mutations in large granular lymphocyte leukemia. TCRdb's copy holds only in-frame clones and misses some; the assay was immunoSEQ multiplex PCR. The top ten clones hold around 0.44% of a sample with approximately 42,000 clones, about 81% of them seen once. The sequenced sample was PBMCs. Receptors were obtained from a human donor with T large granular lymphocyte leukemia. Some clones in this sample may be carry-over from other donors' samples. The CDR3 runs from the conserved cysteine through the conserved F or W. A D gene is named only where the DNA matches it firmly.

d_call j_call v_call cdr3_aa
- TRBJ1-1 TRBV7-9 CASSNRVMAFF
- TRBJ1-6 TRBV7-9 CASSLGADYNSPLHF
TRBD1 TRBJ1-4 TRBV25-1 CASRRGGDEKLFF
- TRBJ1-1 TRBV7-9 CASSLQARTSYTEAFF
TRBD1 TRBJ1-2 TRBV19 CASSIGGTGANYGYTF
- TRBJ1-4 TRBV5-6 CASSLLGQGDEKLFF
- TRBJ2-7 TRBV4-2 CASSQEISESSYEQYF
- TRBJ1-2 TRBV5-1 CASSIDRYGYTF
TRBD1 TRBJ1-5 TRBV5-4 CASSTGGAGQPQHF
- TRBJ2-7 TRBV28 CATYGGAAYEQYF
- TRBJ2-2 TRBV9 CASSVAMITGELFF
- TRBJ1-2 TRBV19 CASSKDSPALLNYGYTF
- TRBJ1-2 TRBV4-2 CASSQDGSGSYGYTF
- TRBJ1-1 TRBV29-1 CSVVDGGEAFF
- TRBJ2-3 TRBV6-5 CASSYSYLDTQYF
- TRBJ1-3 TRBV6-5 CASTPGLPGNTIYF
- TRBJ2-5 TRBV6-1 CASSLASQETQYF
TRBD2 TRBJ2-1 TRBV9 CASSVGVGTSGGSSYNEQFF
- TRBJ2-3 TRBV5-4 CASSLGRREDTQYF
TRBD1 TRBJ1-2 TRBV5-1 CASSSGQGSQVYGYTF
TRBD1 TRBJ2-7 TRBV2 CASSSGQFLYEQYF
- TRBJ1-1 TRBV30 CAWSVLTNTEAFF
TRBD1 TRBJ1-1 TRBV10-3 CAISAWDRGAFF
- TRBJ1-2 TRBV2 CASSPIQGPFYGYTF
TRBD1 TRBJ1-2 TRBV4-1 CASSSPPRDRIYGYTF
TRBD1 TRBJ1-2 TRBV4-1 CASSQDSNRGTYGYTF
TRBD2 TRBJ2-5 TRBV27 CASSPGTSGAETQYF
- TRBJ2-1 TRBV11-3 CASSFTQGEQFF
- TRBJ1-6 TRBV7-2 CASSPGVDLLSPLHF
TRBD2 TRBJ2-1 TRBV7-9 CASRPGGDYNEQFF
- TRBJ2-1 TRBV2 CASSAGAAIGEQFF
- TRBJ2-5 TRBV28 CASREQGQGTQYF
TRBD2 TRBJ2-1 TRBV4-2 CASSQDLSGGGLDEQFF
- TRBJ1-1 TRBV7-9 CASSLDPSRAFF
- TRBJ1-2 TRBV11-2 CASTLGAGYGYTF
- TRBJ2-5 TRBV5-1 CASRRGDRETQYF
- TRBJ1-2 TRBV7-9 CASSRAGAANYGYTF
- TRBJ1-2 TRBV4-3 CASSQELGQPRDGYTF
- TRBJ1-4 TRBV7-2 CASSLTFGLGNEKLFF
- TRBJ2-3 TRBV2 CASRASEVDTQYF
TRBD2 TRBJ2-5 TRBV5-5 CASSLAGGGWETQYF
- TRBJ2-5 TRBV6-6 CASSYSMRGEPQYF
TRBD1 TRBJ1-6 TRBV4-1 CASSQDSRTGSTPLHF
TRBD1 TRBJ1-2 TRBV30 CASNGGQRPYGYTF
- TRBJ1-5 TRBV28 CASSDHGANQPQHF
- TRBJ1-3 TRBV6-9 CASSPRTGGNTIYF
TRBD2 TRBJ2-7 TRBV28 CASGRVDYEQYF
- TRBJ2-3 TRBV9 CASSVASGTSTDTQYF
- TRBJ1-1 TRBV7-9 CASSRKGGRAEAFF
- TRBJ1-5 TRBV19 CASGIQGSNQPQHF
- TRBJ2-2 TRBV19 CASQIGATTGELFF
- TRBJ1-4 TRBV9 CASSLRDGGDGEKLFF
TRBD1 TRBJ2-2 TRBV28 CASSFDRGNTGELFF
- TRBJ1-3 TRBV7-2 CASNPRGAGNTIYF
- TRBJ1-2 TRBV6-5 CASSSGQPGANYGYTF
- TRBJ2-5 TRBV18 CASSPGQETQYF
TRBD1 TRBJ2-3 TRBV10-3 CAISPGTDITDTQYF
- TRBJ1-5 TRBV2 CASSPDGYSNQPQHF